One sample yielded the 32 T cell receptor beta chains listed below, sequenced in a study of Tregs in tolerant kidney transplant recipients. Generated by immunoSEQ multiplex PCR, the TCRdb table keeps only in-frame clones and is missing some. The sample yields fewer than 150,000 clones, about 90% seen once. Specimen: CD4+ T cells from blood. These receptors all come from a human donor in good health.

This chain uses TRBV6-5 with TRBJ2-2, with no clear D. Looked up from germline, CDR1 is MNHEY and CDR2 is SVGAGI. V gave up 0 bases and J gave up 4 bases, with 6 bases separating them. The CDR3 is 14 amino acids. CDR3 region: CASSYSWGTGELFF. The CDR3 bases are TGTGCCAGCAGTTACTCGTGGGGCACCGGGGAGCTGTTTTTT.

The J gene is TRBJ2-3, the V gene TRBV6-6; D is perhaps TRBD2 (6 bases). Looked up from germline, CDR1 is MNHNY and CDR2 is SVGAGI (reference sequence). Between the trimmed V and J ends, which lost 8 bases and 2 bases, there was a span of 17 bases. This CDR3 comprises 15 residues. CDR3 DNA sequence: TGTGCCAGCCAAAGAGGGCTAGCGAACACAGATACGCAGTATTTT. This translates into CASQRGLANTDTQYF.

The gene calls are TRBV5-1 and TRBJ2-5; a weak D match, TRBD2 (5 bases). The CDR3 is 13 residues long. Deletions cut 1 base from V and 3 bases from J, with 7 bases between. Germline V CDR1 and CDR2: SGHRS, YFSETQ. CDR3 bases: TGCGCCAGCAGCTTGCGGCGGGAAGAGACCCAGTACTTC. It codes for CASSLRREETQYF.

The chain links TRBV4-1 to TRBJ2-1; D possibly corresponds to TRBD1 (5 bases). V gave up 1 base and J gave up 7 bases, with 20 bases separating them. From germline, CDR1 is MGHRA and CDR2 YSYEKL. This CDR3 spans 17 amino acids. The CDR3 coding sequence is TGCGCCAGCAGCCAAGGGCCTCTACGACAGTACCGGAATGAGCAGTTCTTC. It specifies CASSQGPLRQYRNEQFF.

The chain combines TRBV6-5 with TRBJ2-2; D is unclear. Trimming removed 8 bases from V and 1 base from J, with 5 bases in between. This CDR3 comprises 12 residues. Germline V CDR1 and CDR2: MNHEY, SVGAGI. As DNA, the CDR3 is TGTGCCAGCCGCCAGAACACCGGGGAGCTGTTTTTT. Translated: CASRQNTGELFF.

The chain joins TRBV7-9 to TRBJ2-7; D is ambiguous. Trimming cost V 4 bases and J 0 bases, with 13 bases left between them. The CDR3 is 15 amino acids. Germline V gene sequence: CDR1 SEHNR, CDR2 FQNEAQ (reference sequence). Here the CDR3 DNA reads TGTGCCAGCAGCTCCGGCGGATATAACTCCTACGAGCAGTACTTC. This codes for CASSSGGYNSYEQYF.

This chain connects TRBV4-1 to TRBJ1-1; D ambiguous. Per germline, CDR1 MGHRA and CDR2 YSYEKL. There are 16 residues in the CDR3. The germline V and J ends were trimmed by 0 bases and 0 bases, with 11 bases remaining between them. As DNA, the CDR3 is TGCGCCAGCAGCCAAGACACCCGGACGGTGAACACTGAAGCTTTCTTT. Protein sequence: CASSQDTRTVNTEAFF.

The chain combines TRBV2 with TRBJ1-3, with no clear D. Per the germline V gene, CDR1 is SNHLY and CDR2 is FYNNEI. The CDR3 totals 12 residues. Trimming took 5 bases from V and 4 from J, leaving 6 bases between them. CDR3 protein: CASSFEGNTIYF. The DNA of the CDR3 is TGTGCCAGCAGTTTTGAAGGAAACACCATATATTTT. The full variable domain, in which reference TRBV2 and TRBJ1-3 provide the parts outside the CDR3, is EPEVTQTPSHQVTQMGQEVILRCVPISNHLYFYWYRQILGQKVEFLVSFYNNEISEKSEIFDDQFSVERPDGSNFTLKIRSTKLEDSAMYFCASSFEGNTIYFGEGSWLTVV.

This sequence joins TRBV7-9 and TRBJ2-7; D possibly corresponds to TRBD1 (6 bases). In germline, CDR1 is SEHNR, CDR2 FQNEAQ (reference sequence). Trimming left V 2 bases short and J 0 bases short, with 17 bases between. CDR3 size: 17 residues. The CDR3 sequence is CASSLPLQGQSSYEQYF. The CDR3 region has the DNA TGTGCCAGCAGCTTACCACTACAGGGACAAAGCTCCTACGAGCAGTACTTC.

This clone is termed medium-sized. This rearrangement joins TRBV2 to TRBJ2-7; TRBD1 might be the D (6 bases). Germline-derived CDR1 and CDR2 are SNHLY and FYNNEI. V was shortened by 10 bases and J by 2 bases, with 18 bases between the two germline ends. The CDR3 is made up of 14 amino acids. The CDR3 loop is CATKTGFTPYEQYF. CDR3 coding DNA: TGTGCCACCAAGACAGGCTTCACCCCCTACGAGCAGTACTTC.

The rearrangement links TRBV2 to TRBJ1-1, with 8 bases lining up with TRBD1. This CDR3 contains 15 residues. After removal of 1 base from V and 4 bases from J, the junction contained 5 bases not matched to a gene. Germline V gives CDR1 SNHLY, CDR2 FYNNEI. In nucleotides, the CDR3 is TGTGCCAGCAGTGAAGGCGGACAGGGAATCACTGAAGCTTTCTTT. It codes for CASSEGGQGITEAFF.

The chain employs TRBV6-6 and TRBJ1-6, with unresolved D. Germline values: CDR1 MNHNY, CDR2 SVGAGI (reference sequence). V lost 4 bases to trimming and J lost 5 bases, with 9 bases between them. The CDR3 length is 14 residues. CDR3 loop: CASSSGPDNSPLHF. CDR3 in DNA: TGTGCCAGCAGTTCTGGACCCGATAATTCACCCCTCCACTTT.

The chain has TRBV7-6 and TRBJ1-5; D unclear. Germline assignment: CDR1 SGHVS and CDR2 FNYEAQ. CDR3 length equals 13 residues. V shed 2 bases and J shed 8 bases, with 10 bases lying between them. As DNA, the CDR3 is TGTGCCAGCAGCTTAACTGCGCGCGAGCCCCAGCATTTT. The encoded protein is CASSLTAREPQHF.

This rearrangement joins TRBV6-6 to TRBJ1-6; D gene unclear. V was shortened by 6 bases and J by 7 bases, with 10 bases between the two germline ends. The length of the CDR3 is 13 residues. The V gene's germline CDR1 is MNHNY and CDR2 SVGAGI (reference sequence). The CDR3 spells CASSPYLNSPLHF. In nucleotides, the CDR3 is TGTGCCAGCAGCCCTTATTTAAATTCACCCCTCCACTTT.

The J gene is TRBJ1-2, the V gene TRBV4-2; 8 nucleotides match TRBD1. Germline CDR1 reads LGHNA; CDR2 reads YNFKEQ. The CDR3 runs to 15 residues. Losses at the gene ends were 6 bases for V and 5 bases for J; bases not matched to a gene: 11. For the CDR3, the DNA is TGTGCCAGCAGTCAAAGATCAGGGGGCACATATGGCTACACCTTC. Amino acids: CASSQRSGGTYGYTF.

The rearrangement uses TRBV5-1 and TRBJ2-5; D is uncertain. The CDR3 has 12 amino acids. Germline CDR1 reads SGHRS; CDR2 reads YFSETQ. V gave up 3 bases and J gave up 2 bases, with 5 bases separating them. The CDR3 protein is CASSSEQETQYF. For the CDR3, the DNA is TGCGCCAGCAGCTCCGAACAAGAGACCCAGTACTTC.

V is TRBV19 and J is TRBJ1-2; unclear D gene. This CDR3 is 14 amino acids long. CDR1 and CDR2 from the germline V gene are LNHDA and SQIVND (reference sequence). Trimming left V 7 bases short and J 3 bases short, with 15 bases between. The CDR3 reads CASTPDPSYYGYTF. The CDR3 DNA reads TGTGCCAGTACCCCTGACCCCTCCTACTATGGCTACACCTTC.

The chain carries TRBV19 and TRBJ1-4; unclear D gene. From germline, CDR1 is LNHDA and CDR2 SQIVND (reference sequence). CDR3 length: 17 residues. V lost 0 bases to trimming and J lost 2 bases, with 13 bases between them. The DNA of the CDR3 is TGTGCCAGTAGTATAGATCAGTTGTCGGGGACTAATGAAAAACTGTTTTTT. This gives the protein CASSIDQLSGTNEKLFF.

The chain employs TRBV5-6 and TRBJ2-7; 9 nucleotides agree with TRBD1. J lost 5 bases, V lost 4 bases, and 10 bases had no gene match. This CDR3 has 15 residues. Germline CDR1 and CDR2: SGHDT and YYEEEE. The CDR3 is CASSNPGQGSHEQYF. As DNA, the CDR3 is TGTGCCAGCAGCAACCCGGGACAGGGTTCCCACGAGCAGTACTTC. Full variable domain (remainder filled in from reference TRBV5-6 and TRBJ2-7): DAGVTQSPTHLIKTRGQQVTLRCSPKSGHDTVSWYQQALGQGPQFIFQYYEEEERQRGNFPDRFSGHQFPNYSSELNVNALLLGDSALYLCASSNPGQGSHEQYFGPGTRLTVT.

The chain uses TRBV2 and TRBJ2-3, with 8 bases that match TRBD2. The V gene end was trimmed by 6 bases and the J gene end by 0 bases; junction bases not matched to a gene: 8. Germline lookup yields CDR1 SNHLY and CDR2 FYNNEI. This CDR3 is built from 16 residues. Here the CDR3 reads CASRITSGPSTDTQYF. The DNA of the CDR3 is TGTGCCAGCAGGATCACTAGCGGTCCTAGCACAGATACGCAGTATTTT.

The genes are TRBV7-9 and TRBJ1-5, with TRBD1 matching over 8 bases. Germline trimming cut 5 bases from V and 4 bases from J; bases unmatched to any gene: 4. The CDR3 loop spans 14 amino acids. CDR1 is SEHNR, CDR2 FQNEAQ, per germline (reference sequence). The CDR3 coding sequence is TGTGCCAGCAGCCCAACAGGGGGAAATCAGCCCCAGCATTTT. The encoded protein is CASSPTGGNQPQHF.

V and J are TRBV14 and TRBJ1-2, with TRBD1 identical over 7 bases. V trimming: 2 bases; J trimming: 8 bases; junction bases outside the gene matches: 8. The CDR3 sequence is 14 residues long. Germline loops: CDR1 SGHDN, CDR2 FVKESK. The CDR3 DNA follows: TGTGCCAGCAGCCAATATAGACAGGGAAGCGGCTACACCTTC. Encoded protein: CASSQYRQGSGYTF.

This clone was picked up a small number of times. This chain connects TRBV25-1 to TRBJ2-3; 8 nucleotides match TRBD2. The trim removed 2 bases at V and 6 bases at J, leaving 4 bases unmatched. CDR3 length: 14 residues. Germline loops: CDR1 MGHDK, CDR2 SYGVNS. The CDR3 region has the DNA TGTGCCAGCAGTGAAGCGCGGGGGGCCGATACGCAGTATTTT. Protein: CASSEARGADTQYF.

The V and J genes are TRBV7-9 and TRBJ1-2; a possible D gene is TRBD1 (5 bases). V lost 3 bases, J lost 7 bases, and 15 bases lay in between. CDR3 length: 14 residues. In germline, CDR1 is SEHNR, CDR2 FQNEAQ (reference sequence). This chain's CDR3 is CASSLGGEGSGYTF. The CDR3 region has the DNA TGTGCCAGCAGCTTGGGCGGCGAGGGGAGTGGCTACACCTTC.

CDR3 sequence reads: CASSERTGVPGNTIYF. The DNA of the CDR3 is TGTGCCAGCAGTGAAAGGACAGGGGTACCTGGAAACACCATATATTTT. The chain links TRBV6-1 to TRBJ1-3, with 9 bases that match TRBD1. The CDR3 totals 16 residues. Trimming cost V 2 bases and J 2 bases; bases outside gene matches: 4. Per the germline V gene, CDR1 is MNHNS and CDR2 is SASEGT.

The rearrangement links TRBV29-1 to TRBJ2-5; 13 bases map to TRBD2. The germline gives CDR1 SQVTM, CDR2 ANQGSEA. The CDR3 loop spans 14 amino acids. V gave up 2 bases and J gave up 8 bases; unmatched junction bases: 5. Here the CDR3 DNA reads TGCAGCGTTGAATTGGGACTAGCGGGACGAACCCAGTACTTC. This sequence encodes CSVELGLAGRTQYF.

The chain joins TRBV11-2 to TRBJ2-5, with TRBD2 as a possible D gene (6 bases). The CDR3 extends over 14 amino acids. Germline CDR1 is SGHAT and CDR2 is FQNNGV. V shed 5 bases and J shed 5 bases, with 15 bases lying between them. Written as DNA, the CDR3 is TGTGCCAGCAGCCCGGCACGGGGGTGGGAGACCCAGTACTTC. Its translation is CASSPARGWETQYF.

The chain recombines TRBV5-1 with TRBJ2-2, with 7 bases fitting TRBD1. With 4 bases clipped from V and 1 base from J, the junction kept 7 bases outside the gene matches. Germline-derived CDR1 and CDR2 are SGHRS and YFSETQ. The CDR3 loop spans 16 amino acids. DNA for the CDR3: TGCGCCAGCAGCCTCCCCCGGGACAGGAACACCGGGGAGCTGTTTTTT. Amino acid sequence: CASSLPRDRNTGELFF.

The chain combines TRBV19 with TRBJ2-5; a possible D gene is TRBD2 (7 bases). This CDR3 spans 14 amino acids. Germline CDR1 LNHDA, CDR2 SQIVND (reference sequence). The V end was cut by 6 bases, the J end by 5 bases, with 16 bases between. CDR3 DNA: TGTGCCAGTAGCCCGATCGGGGGGCAGGAGACCCAGTACTTC. Translated, it gives CASSPIGGQETQYF.

This clone was counted a single time. This chain links TRBV5-1 with TRBJ1-4, with D possibly being TRBD1 (5 bases). Germline V gene data show CDR1 as SGHRS and CDR2 as YFSETQ. Deletions cut 7 bases from V and 8 bases from J, with 15 bases between. CDR3 size: 13 residues. The CDR3 DNA is TGCGCCAGCTCCCCCGGGGCAAACGAAAAACTGTTTTTT. Translated, it gives CASSPGANEKLFF.

The V gene is TRBV11-2, the J gene TRBJ2-1; possible D gene TRBD1, 5 bases. With 1 base removed from V and 4 bases from J, the gap between germline ends came to 11 bases. There are 15 residues in the CDR3. Germline V CDR1 and CDR2: SGHAT, FQNNGV. The CDR3 loop reads CASSLVANRYNEQFF. The CDR3 DNA sequence: TGTGCCAGCAGCTTAGTCGCTAACAGGTACAATGAGCAGTTCTTC.

This chain connects TRBV5-4 to TRBJ2-6; the match to TRBD1 covers 7 bases. Germline assignment: CDR1 SGHNT and CDR2 YYREEE (reference sequence). The CDR3 runs 18 residues. J was trimmed by 0 bases and V by 4 bases; bases with no gene match: 10. Here the CDR3 reads CASSTGQVLRSGANVLTF. The CDR3 nucleotides read TGTGCCAGCAGCACCGGACAGGTCTTACGCTCTGGGGCCAACGTCCTGACTTTC.